This TCR beta chain stems from a study of blood T cell repertoires in COVID-19. Study summary: Samples came from the United States, Italy and Spain, spanning acute and convalescent COVID-19. T cells, B-cell-depleted T cells, or PBMCs provided the cDNA or gDNA that served as material.

This CDR3 region has 16 residues. Germline loops: CDR1 LGHNT, CDR2 FRNRAP. V lost 6 bases to trimming and J lost 0 bases; unmatched junction nucleotides: 5. Authors' processing steps: Reference gene primer amplification gave estimated nucleated cell counts. Data came from immunoSEQ multiplex PCR; TCRdb stores just in-frame clones and leaves some out. The D gene and trimming were derived from the DNA, and the V and J assignments and clone size from that table. The table has around 230,000 clones, approximately 86% seen once; the top ten hold around 7.2%. The specimen sequenced was peripheral blood. The chain recombines TRBV12-5 with TRBJ2-2; TRBD1 agrees at 9 bases. The receptor was isolated from a man in his fifties or sixties who had recovered from COVID-19. The CDR3 sequence is CASGPGQGTNTGELFF. The CDR3 DNA reads as TGTGCTAGTGGCCCCGGACAGGGGACGAACACCGGGGAGCTGTTTTTT.